One and the same sample provided the 24 T cell receptor beta chains below, sequenced in a study of T cell repertoires in cytomegalovirus infection. The antigens for these receptors are not known. TCRdb itself ran the reads through MiXCR, one entry per CDR3 protein. The sample records about 150,000 distinct CDR3 sequences, around 30% being singletons. The sequencing here drew on CD8+ T cells from cultured PBMCs, taken from culture after CMV antigen stimulation. Source of these receptors: a human donor in good health (CMV status not recorded). Some clones in this sample may be carry-over from other donors' samples.

This clonotype was recorded a few times. This rearrangement joins TRBV9 to TRBJ1-5; D possibly corresponds to TRBD1 (6 bases). Trimming took 4 bases from V and 7 from J, leaving 15 bases between them. CDR3 size: 14 residues. CDR1 and CDR2 from the germline V gene are SGDLS and YYNGEE. CDR3 coding DNA: TGTGCCAGCAGCCCCTGGTCGGGGGCCCAGCCCCAGCATTTT. It specifies CASSPWSGAQPQHF.

This clonotype was counted between two and nine times. The V call is TRBV7-6, the J call TRBJ2-1; D not resolved. V lost 4 bases to trimming and J lost 5 bases, with 12 bases between them. This CDR3 has 14 amino acids. The V gene's germline CDR1 is SGHVS and CDR2 FNYEAQ. In DNA form, the CDR3 reads TGTGCCAGCAGCTCATCCACCGTCAACAATGAGCAGTTCTTC. It yields the protein CASSSSTVNNEQFF.

This chain joins TRBV12-3 or TRBV12-4 and TRBJ2-5, with 9 nucleotides matching TRBD1. J was trimmed by 4 bases and V by 4 bases; bases with no gene match: 4. The CDR3 runs to 14 residues. DNA of the CDR3: TGTGCCAGCAGTTCAAACAGGGGGCGAGAGACCCAGTACTTC. Amino acid sequence: CASSSNRGRETQYF.

This clonotype came up many times. The CDR3 spells CASSSSRGGVYGYTF. The DNA for the CDR3 is TGTGCCAGCAGCTCCAGCCGGGGTGGGGTCTATGGCTACACCTTC. The chain joins TRBV7-2 to TRBJ1-2, with D uncertain. Germline CDR1 and CDR2: SGHTA and FQGNSA. V lost 4 bases and J lost 4, with 16 bases in between. The CDR3 consists of 15 residues. The whole variable domain, remainder taken from reference TRBV7-2 and TRBJ1-2, is GAGVSQSPSNKVTEKGKDVELRCDPISGHTALYWYRQSLGQGLEFLIYFQGNSAPDKSGLPSDRFSAERTGGSVSTLTIQRTQQEDSAVYLCASSSSRGGVYGYTFGSGTRLTVV.

This clonotype was seen ten or more times. V usage is TRBV12-3 or TRBV12-4 and J usage is TRBJ1-3; the match to TRBD1 covers 10 bases. This CDR3 comprises 16 residues. The V and J ends lost 6 bases and 3 bases, in that order; junction bases with no gene match: 8. CDR3 amino acids: CASRLMTGGGGNTIYF. DNA of the CDR3: TGTGCCAGCAGGCTTATGACAGGGGGCGGTGGAAACACCATATATTTT.

The V call is TRBV5-1, the J call TRBJ2-5; 10 bases match TRBD1. This CDR3 spans 15 amino acids. Looked up from germline, CDR1 is SGHRS and CDR2 is YFSETQ. V trimming: 4 bases; J trimming: 5 bases; junction bases outside the gene matches: 8. In DNA, the CDR3 is TGCGCCAGCAGCGGGGGACAGGGGATTGTGGAGACCCAGTACTTC. Its translation is CASSGGQGIVETQYF.

The rearrangement joins TRBV4-1 to TRBJ1-4; maybe TRBD1 (5 bases). V was cut by 1 base and J by 6 bases, with 9 bases left in between. Looked up from germline, CDR1 is MGHRA and CDR2 is YSYEKL. The CDR3 consists of 14 residues. The CDR3 here is CASSQVGGYEKLFF. The CDR3 bases are TGCGCCAGCAGCCAAGTTGGGGGGTATGAAAAACTGTTTTTT.

The chain joins TRBV6-5 to TRBJ2-3; 9 bases match TRBD2. The trim removed 2 bases at V and 4 bases at J, leaving 10 bases unmatched. Germline loops: CDR1 MNHEY, CDR2 SVGAGI. The CDR3 is made up of 17 amino acids. In nucleotides, the CDR3 is TGTGCCAGCAGTTACGACGGGACTAGCTCTGGTTCAGATACGCAGTATTTT. Translated: CASSYDGTSSGSDTQYF.

V is TRBV28 and J is TRBJ1-6, with 9 bases lining up with TRBD1. CDR3 length: 15 residues. Germline CDR1 reads MDHEN; CDR2 reads SYDVKM. Germline trimming cut 5 bases from V and 9 bases from J; bases unmatched to any gene: 8. The DNA of the CDR3 is TGTGCCAGCAGTGACCGGGACAGGGCCGGTTCACCCCTCCACTTT. Its translation: CASSDRDRAGSPLHF.

The rearrangement joins TRBV2 to TRBJ2-5; D uncertain. The V and J ends lost 7 bases and 1 base respectively, with 13 bases between them. Germline CDR1 reads SNHLY; CDR2 reads FYNNEI. This CDR3 has 14 residues. This chain's CDR3 is CASTFLSPQETQYF. The CDR3 region has the DNA TGTGCCAGCACCTTCCTGAGCCCCCAAGAGACCCAGTACTTC.

The chain joins TRBV4-1 to TRBJ1-5; 7 nucleotides line up with TRBD1. V trimming: 0 bases; J trimming: 6 bases; junction bases outside the gene matches: 8. Germline V gene sequence: CDR1 MGHRA, CDR2 YSYEKL. CDR3 length equals 16 residues. The CDR3 sequence is CASSQEDRGGSQPQHF. CDR3 nucleotides: TGCGCCAGCAGCCAAGAGGATAGAGGGGGCAGTCAGCCCCAGCATTTT.

This clonotype was picked up a small number of times. This chain uses TRBV4-1 with TRBJ2-7; TRBD1 agrees at 7 bases. Losses at the gene ends were 4 bases for V and 2 bases for J; bases not matched to a gene: 5. The CDR3 consists of 14 residues. Per the germline V gene, CDR1 is MGHRA and CDR2 is YSYEKL. The CDR3 sequence is CASSLRQGAYEQYF. The CDR3 region has the DNA TGCGCCAGCAGCCTTCGACAGGGCGCCTACGAGCAGTACTTC.

This chain uses TRBV7-8 with TRBJ2-7, with D possibly called TRBD1 or TRBD2 (5 bases each). Germline CDR1 and CDR2: SGHVS and FQNEAQ. The ends were cut back, 4 bases at V and 3 bases at J, with 13 bases in the middle. There are 14 residues in the CDR3. Here the CDR3 reads CASSSRGNGYEQYF. CDR3 coding DNA: TGTGCCAGCAGCTCCCGGGGCAACGGCTACGAGCAGTACTTC.

In its sample, this clonotype was seen many times. The J gene is TRBJ2-7, the V gene TRBV6-1; 9 positions match TRBD1. CDR1 is MNHNS and CDR2 is SASEGT in the germline V gene. V dropped 6 bases and J dropped 5; count of bases not matched to a gene: 8. This CDR3 has 14 amino acids. CDR3 sequence reads: CASSPGTGTDEQYF. The DNA for the CDR3 is TGTGCCAGCAGCCCCGGGACAGGGACCGACGAGCAGTACTTC.

This clonotype was counted at least ten times. The rearrangement uses TRBV7-8 and TRBJ2-1, with TRBD2 matching 11 bases. Looked up from germline, CDR1 is SGHVS and CDR2 is FQNEAQ. The CDR3 covers 18 residues. V dropped 5 bases and J dropped 7; count of bases not matched to a gene: 16. CDR3 sequence: CASSGIIAGGPTPNEQFF. The CDR3 DNA sequence: TGTGCCAGCAGCGGTATCATAGCGGGGGGGCCGACACCGAATGAGCAGTTCTTC.

This clonotype was detected a few times. The chain carries TRBV20-1 and TRBJ1-5, with 9 bases aligning to TRBD1. Germline V gives CDR1 DFQATT, CDR2 SNEGSKA (reference sequence). This CDR3 comprises 15 residues. V lost 4 bases to trimming and J lost 6 bases; unmatched junction nucleotides: 10. CDR3 residues: CSAMSQGAGSQPQHF. The CDR3 DNA follows: TGCAGTGCTATGTCACAGGGGGCTGGATCTCAGCCCCAGCATTTT.

This clonotype has more than one count but fewer than ten. This sequence joins TRBV20-1 and TRBJ2-7; the D gene is possibly TRBD2 (7 bases). The ends were cut back, 0 bases at V and 6 bases at J, with 18 bases in the middle. Germline V gene lookup returns CDR1 DFQATT and CDR2 SNEGSKA (reference sequence). CDR3 length: 15 residues. The CDR3, as DNA: TGCAGTGCTAGAGATTTGACGGGGGGCCCCCGCGAGCAGTACTTC. Protein sequence: CSARDLTGGPREQYF.

This clonotype was seen a few times. The CDR3 spells CASSLYPGGAAGELFF. Here the CDR3 DNA reads TGTGCCAGCAGTTTATACCCCGGCGGGGCGGCCGGGGAGCTGTTTTTT. The rearrangement uses TRBV12-3 or TRBV12-4 and TRBJ2-2; tentatively, D is TRBD2 (6 bases). With 2 bases removed from V and 6 bases from J, the gap between germline ends came to 16 bases. This CDR3 contains 16 residues.

The rearrangement joins TRBV12-3 or TRBV12-4 to TRBJ1-1; D remains unclear. Trimming left V 2 bases short and J 6 bases short, with 10 bases between. The CDR3 is made up of 13 amino acids. The CDR3, as DNA: TGTGCCAGCAGTTTAATGGCGACTTCTGAAGCTTTCTTT. Encoded protein: CASSLMATSEAFF.

The chain recombines TRBV12-3 or TRBV12-4 with TRBJ2-3; D uncertain. Trimming left V 7 bases short and J 3 bases short, with 11 bases between. CDR3 length: 13 amino acids. CDR3 nucleotides: TGTGCCAGCACGGTCTACGGAACAGATACGCAGTATTTT. This codes for CASTVYGTDTQYF.

This chain joins TRBV30 and TRBJ1-5; D unresolved. CDR3 length: 12 residues. V lost 4 bases and J 4 bases, leaving 8 bases between the germline ends. Germline lookup yields CDR1 GTSNPN and CDR2 SVGIG (reference sequence). DNA of the CDR3: TGTGCCTGGACTGGGCCGAATCAGCCCCAGCATTTT. This codes for CAWTGPNQPQHF.

This sequence joins TRBV7-2 and TRBJ1-1; D not certain. CDR1 SGHTA and CDR2 FQGNSA come from the germline V gene. Trimming removed 4 bases from V and 5 bases from J, with 11 bases in between. This CDR3 has 13 amino acids. This CDR3 reads CASSWAGGTEAFF. In DNA form, the CDR3 reads TGTGCCAGCAGCTGGGCCGGTGGGACTGAAGCTTTCTTT.

The gene calls are TRBV6-2 or TRBV6-3 and TRBJ2-3; D gene unclear. The V end was cut by 0 bases, the J end by 9 bases, with 7 bases between. This CDR3 is 12 amino acids long. From germline, CDR1 is MNHEY and CDR2 SVGEGT. Here the CDR3 reads CASSYSKVTQYF. The CDR3 nucleotides read TGTGCCAGCAGTTACTCGAAAGTAACGCAGTATTTT.

This clonotype came up many times. The J gene is TRBJ2-7, the V gene TRBV7-2; TRBD1 matches 9 bases. V shed 5 bases and J 0 bases; nucleotides not matched to a gene: 8. CDR1 and CDR2 (germline): SGHTA, FQGNSA. The CDR3 totals 16 residues. CDR3 sequence reads: CASSTLTGGNSYEQYF. CDR3 DNA: TGTGCCAGCAGCACCCTGACAGGGGGTAACTCCTACGAGCAGTACTTC.